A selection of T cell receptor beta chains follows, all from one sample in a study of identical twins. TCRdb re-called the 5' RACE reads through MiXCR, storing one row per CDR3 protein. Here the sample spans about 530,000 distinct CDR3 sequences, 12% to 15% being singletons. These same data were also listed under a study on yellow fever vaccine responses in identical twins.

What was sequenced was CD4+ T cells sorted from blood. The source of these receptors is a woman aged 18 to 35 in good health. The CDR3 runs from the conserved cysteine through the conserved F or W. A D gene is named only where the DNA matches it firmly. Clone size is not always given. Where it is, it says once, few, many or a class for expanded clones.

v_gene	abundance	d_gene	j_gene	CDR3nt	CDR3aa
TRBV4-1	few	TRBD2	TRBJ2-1	TGCGCCAGCAGCCAAGTTCTAGCAGTAGCGGGGGGGTGGAATGAGCAGTTCTTC	CASSQVLAVAGGWNEQFF
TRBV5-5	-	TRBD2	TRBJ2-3	TGTGCCAGCAGCAACAAACTTAGCGGGGGGGTTAAGGCAGATACGCAGTATTTT	CASSNKLSGGVKADTQYF
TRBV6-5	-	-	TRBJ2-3	TGTGCCAGCAGTTACACCCGACTAGGAAAGAATACGCAGTATTTT	CASSYTRLGKNTQYF
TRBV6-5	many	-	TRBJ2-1	TGTGCCAGCAGTTACTCGGGGGTCTACAATGAGCAGTTCTTC	CASSYSGVYNEQFF
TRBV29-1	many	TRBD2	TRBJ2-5	TGCAGCGTGGCTACTAGCGCTCGTCACCAAGAGACCCAGTACTTC	CSVATSARHQETQYF
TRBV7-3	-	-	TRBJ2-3	TGTGCCAGCAGCCTAGGGGTGGGCTATAGCACAGATACGCAGTATTTT	CASSLGVGYSTDTQYF
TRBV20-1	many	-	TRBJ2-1	TGCAGTGCTAGAGATGGGCCCGAGCAGTTCTTC	CSARDGPEQFF
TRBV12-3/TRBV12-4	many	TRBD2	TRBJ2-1	TGTGCCAGCAGTTTGGGGACTAGAACATTTCATGAGCAGTTCTTC	CASSLGTRTFHEQFF
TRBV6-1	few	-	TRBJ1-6	TGTGCCAGCAGTGAAAGGGAGACAGTTTCACCCCTCCACTTT	CASSERETVSPLHF
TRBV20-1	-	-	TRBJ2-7	TGCAGTGCTAGACTAGCCTACGAGCAGTACTTC	CSARLAYEQYF
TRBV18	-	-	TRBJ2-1	TGTGCCAGCTCACAGACCAGGGGAATTTTGAATGAGCAGTTCTTC	CASSQTRGILNEQFF
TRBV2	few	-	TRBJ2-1	TGTGCCAGCAGCCCCCCTCGGTCCATCAATGAGCAGTTCTTC	CASSPPRSINEQFF
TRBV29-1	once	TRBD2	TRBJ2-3	TGCAGCGTTGAGCGTAGCGGGAGCACAGATACGCAGTATTTT	CSVERSGSTDTQYF
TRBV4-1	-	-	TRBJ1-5	TGCGCCAGCAGCCAATGGATTCCGGGACAAAGCAATCAACCCCAGCATTTT	CASSQWIPGQSNQPQHF
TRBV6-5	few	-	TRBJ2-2	TGTGCCAGCAGTTACCCGCGGACTGGCACCGGGGAGCTGTTTTTT	CASSYPRTGTGELFF
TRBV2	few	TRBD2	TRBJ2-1	TGTGCCAGCAGTGCCACGGGAGGAGGGGAGCAGTTCTTC	CASSATGGGEQFF
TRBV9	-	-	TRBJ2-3	TGTGCCAGCAGCGTAGCAGAGCGGGCGTCAGATACGCAGTATTTT	CASSVAERASDTQYF
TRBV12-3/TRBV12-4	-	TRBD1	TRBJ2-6	TGTGCCAGCAGTTTACAGGGGGCGACTGGGGCCAACGTCCTGACTTTC	CASSLQGATGANVLTF
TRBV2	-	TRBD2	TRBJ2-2	TGTGCCAGCAGGGCCAGCGGGAGGGGGAACACCGGGGAGCTGTTTTTT	CASRASGRGNTGELFF
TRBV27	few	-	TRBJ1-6	TGTGCCAGCAGTCCTAGACAGAATGATTCACCCCTCCACTTT	CASSPRQNDSPLHF
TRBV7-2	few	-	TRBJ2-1	TGTGCCAGCACCCTCCTCGGACCCTCCTACAATGAGCAGTTCTTC	CASTLLGPSYNEQFF
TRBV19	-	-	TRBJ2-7	TGTGCCAGTAGTACTTACAGAGGGCCCTACTACGAGCAGTACTTC	CASSTYRGPYYEQYF
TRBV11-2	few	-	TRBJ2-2	TGTGCCAGCACCCATAACGAGGGCTGGTTGACCGGGGAGCTGTTTTTT	CASTHNEGWLTGELFF
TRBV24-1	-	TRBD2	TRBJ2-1	TGTGCCACCAGTGAGTTAGCGGGAGGGAATAATGAGCAGTTCTTC	CATSELAGGNNEQFF
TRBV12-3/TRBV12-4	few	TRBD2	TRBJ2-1	TGTGCCAGCAGGACTAGCGGAGGGTCGGATGAGCAGTTCTTC	CASRTSGGSDEQFF
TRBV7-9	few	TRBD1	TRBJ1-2	TGTGCCAGCAGCCCACAGGGGACCTCTGGCTACACCTTC	CASSPQGTSGYTF
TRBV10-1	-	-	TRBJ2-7	TGCGCCAGCAGTGGAGGCCTGGTCTTGGAGCAGTACTTC	CASSGGLVLEQYF
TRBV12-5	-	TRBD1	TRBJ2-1	TGTGCTAGTGGTCGAGGGACAGGTTCCTACAATGAGCAGTTCTTC	CASGRGTGSYNEQFF
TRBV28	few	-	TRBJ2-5	TGTGCCAGCAGTTCCCACGGGGTAGGGGAGACCCAGTACTTC	CASSSHGVGETQYF
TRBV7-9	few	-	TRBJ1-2	TGTGCCAGCAGCTTACCCCATTGGGGCTATGGCTACACCTTC	CASSLPHWGYGYTF
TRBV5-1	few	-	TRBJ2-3	TGCGCCAGCAGCACATCCTCGGGGACAATGGGGACAGATACGCAGTATTTT	CASSTSSGTMGTDTQYF
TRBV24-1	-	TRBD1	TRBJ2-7	TGTGCCACCAGTGACACCGGGACAGGGTCCTACGAGCAGTACTTC	CATSDTGTGSYEQYF
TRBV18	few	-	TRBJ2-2	TGTGCCAGCTCACCACTCCCAGGAGGGGAGCTGTTTTTT	CASSPLPGGELFF
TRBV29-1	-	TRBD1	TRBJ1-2	TGCAGCGTTGAAAGGGACAGGGCTAACTATGGCTACACCTTC	CSVERDRANYGYTF
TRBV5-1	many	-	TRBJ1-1	TGCGCCAGCAGCTTGGGCGGGGCGACCCGAGGGGCTTTCTTT	CASSLGGATRGAFF
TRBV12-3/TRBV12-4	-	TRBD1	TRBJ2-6	TGTGCCAGCAGTGGACAGGAAAGCTCTGGGGCCAACGTCCTGACTTTC	CASSGQESSGANVLTF
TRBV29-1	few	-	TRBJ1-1	TGCAGCGCAGAAGGGGTCGGGTCCCCAAAGAACACTGAAGCTTTCTTT	CSAEGVGSPKNTEAFF
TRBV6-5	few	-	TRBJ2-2	TGTGCCAGCAGTTACGAGGTCAGACTTAACACCGGGGAGCTGTTTTTT	CASSYEVRLNTGELFF
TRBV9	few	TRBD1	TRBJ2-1	TGTGCCAGCACCAGACAGGGGGCCGGGTACAATGAGCAGTTCTTC	CASTRQGAGYNEQFF
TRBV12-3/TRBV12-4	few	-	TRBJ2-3	TGTGCCAGCAGTTTTGGGGGCCCCGCAGATACGCAGTATTTT	CASSFGGPADTQYF
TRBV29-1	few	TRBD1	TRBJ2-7	TGCAGCGTTGAGAGGGGACAGTCGGACGAGCAGTACTTC	CSVERGQSDEQYF
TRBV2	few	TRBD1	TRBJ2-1	TGTGCCAGCAGTACGGGACAGTTCAATGAGCAGTTCTTC	CASSTGQFNEQFF
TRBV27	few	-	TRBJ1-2	TGTGCCAGCACCAAAAACGCGAGGACCTATGGCTACACCTTC	CASTKNARTYGYTF
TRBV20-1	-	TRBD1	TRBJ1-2	TGCAGTGCGCCACAGGGGGCGATTAACTATGGCTACACCTTC	CSAPQGAINYGYTF
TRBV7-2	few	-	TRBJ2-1	TGTGCCAGCAGCTTACAGGTAGGGGAGCAGTTCTTC	CASSLQVGEQFF
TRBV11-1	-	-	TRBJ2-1	TGTGCCAGCAGCTTAGCGAGTCTTAGCGGGACAGGGATCCCGATCTCCTACAATGAGCAGTTCTTC	CASSLASLSGTGIPISYNEQFF
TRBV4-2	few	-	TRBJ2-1	TGTGCCAGCAGCCAGGGGTCGGGTAGCCCCTACAATGAGCAGTTCTTC	CASSQGSGSPYNEQFF
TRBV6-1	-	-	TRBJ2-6	TGTGCCAGCACCGACAGGGAGGTTGGGGCCAACGTCCTGACTTTC	CASTDREVGANVLTF
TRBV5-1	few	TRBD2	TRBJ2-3	TGCGCCAGCAGCTCGGATGGGGCTAGCGGGGCCACAGATACGCAGTATTTT	CASSSDGASGATDTQYF
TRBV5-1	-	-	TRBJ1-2	TGCGCCAGCAGCTTGGGGCTCGCATCCGACGGGACCCATGGCTACACCTTC	CASSLGLASDGTHGYTF
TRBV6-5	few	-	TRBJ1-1	TGTGCCAGCAGTTACTCAGGGGGAACCGCTGAAGCTTTCTTT	CASSYSGGTAEAFF
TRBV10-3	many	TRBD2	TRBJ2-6	TGTGCCATCAGTGGAGTCCTAGCGGGAGGGCCGAACGGGGCCAACGTCCTGACTTTC	CAISGVLAGGPNGANVLTF